The 16 T cell receptor beta chains given below trace back to one sample, sequenced in a study of vaccination and CD4 T cells after COVID-19. The treatment is: 10-day PBMC culture with coronavirus spike peptide pools or control peptides (ViraFEST assay). These receptors have no known antigen. The Oncomine TCR Beta short-read assay was what sequenced the DNA obtained from cultured CD4+ T cells. A single record per CDR3 protein comes from TCRdb applying MiXCR to the PCR reads. The sample lists over 14,000 distinct CDR3 sequences; around 61% were seen once. Sequenced material: CD4+ T cells from blood, cultured in vitro. The receptors stem from a human donor who had recovered from COVID-19.

In nucleotides, the CDR3 is TGCAGTGCTACCGACCCGGGACAGGGTATTTCCTACGAGCAGTACTTC. It specifies CSATDPGQGISYEQYF. This chain connects TRBV20-1 to TRBJ2-7; 9 nucleotides line up with TRBD1. This CDR3 has 16 amino acids. Germline loops: CDR1 DFQATT, CDR2 SNEGSKA (reference sequence). Trimming removed 4 bases from V and 1 base from J; junction bases left unmatched: 11.

This clonotype ranks as medium-sized (0.01 to 0.1%). The V gene is TRBV2, the J gene TRBJ2-7, with a possible D match to TRBD1 (7 bases). V was trimmed by 10 bases and J by 6 bases, leaving 19 bases between them. Germline V gene sequence: CDR1 SNHLY, CDR2 FYNNEI. The CDR3 is made up of 13 amino acids. Here the CDR3 reads CATGGGRFTEQYF. CDR3 DNA: TGTGCCACCGGAGGGGGCCGTTTCACCGAGCAGTACTTC.

This chain links TRBV7-9 with TRBJ2-1, with 8 bases lining up with TRBD1. This CDR3 spans 15 amino acids. V shed 5 bases, J shed 6 bases, and the junction held 9 bases outside the gene matches. Germline CDR1 and CDR2: SEHNR and FQNEAQ (reference sequence). CDR3 region: CASSPGGQDINEQFF. In DNA, the CDR3 is TGTGCCAGCAGCCCAGGGGGACAGGATATCAATGAGCAGTTCTTC.

The CDR3 DNA reads TGTGCCATCAGTGAGTCGATTAGCGGGAGTGGAGAGACCCAGTACTTC. This translates into CAISESISGSGETQYF. The rearrangement joins TRBV10-3 to TRBJ2-5; 9 nucleotides align to TRBD2. Unmatched junction bases numbered 6, after V lost 0 bases and J lost 4 bases. The CDR3 is 16 amino acids. CDR1 and CDR2 from the germline V gene are ENHRY and SYGVKD.

This chain's CDR3 is CASSDSSSGIDEQFF. The CDR3 bases are TGTGCCAGCAGTGACTCGTCTAGCGGGATTGATGAGCAGTTCTTC. The J gene is TRBJ2-1, the V gene TRBV6-4, with 9 bases that match TRBD2. J lost 8 bases, V lost 0 bases, and 5 bases had no gene match. CDR1 and CDR2 from the germline V gene are MRHNA and SNTAGT. This CDR3 spans 15 amino acids.

This chain joins TRBV7-9 and TRBJ1-1, with D tentatively TRBD1 (6 bases). CDR3 size: 12 residues. CDR1 is SEHNR, CDR2 FQNEAQ, per germline (reference sequence). CDR3 DNA sequence: TGTGCGACGGGACATTCTAACACTGAAGCTTTCTTT. It codes for CATGHSNTEAFF.

This chain links TRBV7-9 with TRBJ2-1; 8 bases align to TRBD2. This CDR3 is 12 amino acids long. Germline CDR1 and CDR2: SEHNR and FQNEAQ (reference sequence). Trimming cost V 5 bases and J 6 bases; bases outside gene matches: 0. The CDR3 loop is CASSREGNEQFF. CDR3 DNA: TGTGCCAGCAGCCGGGAGGGCAATGAGCAGTTCTTC. Using reference TRBV7-9 and TRBJ2-1 for the parts outside the CDR3, the full variable domain is DTGVSQNPRHKITKRGQNVTFRCDPISEHNRLYWYRQTLGQGPEFLTYFQNEAQLEKSRLLSDRFSAERPKGSFSTLEIQRTEQGDSAMYLCASSREGNEQFFGPGTRLTVL.

The V and J genes are TRBV12-3 or TRBV12-4 and TRBJ1-1; no reliable D call. CDR3 size: 17 residues. The V end was cut by 5 bases, the J end by 1 base, with 20 bases between. The CDR3 DNA reads as TGTGCCAGCAGTCACCGACCGATCCGGGCTGGGAACACTGAAGCTTTCTTT. Its translation is CASSHRPIRAGNTEAFF.

The chain combines TRBV6-4 with TRBJ2-2; D is unresolved. Per germline, CDR1 MRHNA and CDR2 SNTAGT. This CDR3 spans 13 amino acids. V was cut by 3 bases and J by 4 bases, with 6 bases left in between. This CDR3 reads CASSEGTTGELFF. The CDR3 DNA is TGTGCCAGCAGTGAGGGTACCACCGGGGAGCTGTTTTTT.

This clonotype was observed a handful of times. The gene calls are TRBV20-1 and TRBJ2-3; D call uncertain. The V gene lost 4 bases and the J gene lost 4 bases, with 9 bases spanning the gap. The V gene's germline CDR1 is DFQATT and CDR2 SNEGSKA (reference sequence). The CDR3 loop spans 12 amino acids. The CDR3 DNA is TGCAGTGCTAATACCCCGGCAGATACGCAGTATTTT. Its translation: CSANTPADTQYF.

The chain carries TRBV6-1 and TRBJ1-1; D unclear. V dropped 2 bases and J dropped 0 bases, with 7 bases sitting between them. This CDR3 is 14 amino acids long. Germline assignment: CDR1 MNHNS and CDR2 SASEGT. The CDR3 DNA sequence: TGTGCCAGCAGTGAAAAACAGCTGAACACTGAAGCTTTCTTT. This translates into CASSEKQLNTEAFF.

V gene TRBV27 combines with J gene TRBJ2-3; 9 bases fit TRBD2. The V and J ends lost 2 bases and 4 bases, in that order; junction bases with no gene match: 13. CDR1 MNHEY and CDR2 SMNVEV come from the germline V gene (reference sequence). The CDR3 is made up of 18 amino acids. CDR3 loop: CASSLLPKGGRAADTQYF. Written as DNA, the CDR3 is TGTGCCAGCAGTTTACTTCCGAAAGGCGGGAGGGCCGCAGATACGCAGTATTTT.

The chain links TRBV19 to TRBJ1-1; D is unclear. Germline loops: CDR1 LNHDA, CDR2 SQIVND (reference sequence). CDR3 length: 10 amino acids. Trimming cost V 8 bases and J 7 bases, with 8 bases left between them. CDR3 DNA sequence: TGTGCCAGTGGACGGATTGAAGCTTTCTTT. Amino acid sequence: CASGRIEAFF.

Here the CDR3 reads CASSGLAGGEETQYF. DNA of the CDR3: TGTGCCAGCAGCGGACTAGCGGGAGGGGAAGAGACCCAGTACTTC. The gene calls are TRBV2 and TRBJ2-5, with 15 positions matching TRBD2. The germline V gene has CDR1 SNHLY and CDR2 FYNNEI. The CDR3 totals 15 residues. Trimming took 6 bases from V and 3 from J; bases not matched to a gene: 2.

The chain uses TRBV12-3 or TRBV12-4 and TRBJ2-4; tentative D call: TRBD2 (6 bases). V gave up 3 bases and J gave up 8 bases, with 14 bases separating them. This CDR3 is built from 14 residues. This chain's CDR3 is CASSFRRGWDIQYF. The CDR3 region has the DNA TGTGCCAGCAGTTTCAGGCGGGGTTGGGACATTCAGTACTTC.

The rearrangement uses TRBV20-1 and TRBJ2-7, with TRBD2 identical over 7 bases. J lost 7 bases, V lost 3 bases, and 12 bases had no gene match. The CDR3 contains 14 residues. Germline CDR1 and CDR2: DFQATT and SNEGSKA (reference sequence). The CDR3 is CSASPIAGPGEQYF. CDR3 coding DNA: TGCAGTGCTAGCCCCATAGCGGGCCCGGGGGAGCAGTACTTC.